This TCR beta chain was captured in a study of shared clonotypes between healthy human individuals. Findings of the study overall: Across subsets, estimated richness was generally greater for naive than for memory populations. The donor pool, a small one, limited the genetic and exposure-history diversity represented.

The data were produced by immunoSEQ multiplex PCR, yet TCRdb's version contains in-frame clones alone and is incomplete. The table has about 640,000 clones, about two thirds seen once. Adult Caucasians living in Nashville, Tennessee made up all of the donors. The split of CD4+ cells yielded CD45RA+ naive and CD45RA-negative memory subsets. The CDR3 covers 15 residues. With 0 bases clipped from V and 0 bases from J, the junction kept 3 bases outside the gene matches. Germline assignment: CDR1 SGHRS and CDR2 YFSETQ. As concerns this clone: Its antigen is undetermined. This sample also contains other DNA sequences that code for the same CDR3.

The clonotype was recovered from a woman between 25 and 40 years old in good health. The sequencing input was memory CD4+ T cells sorted from blood. Subset meaning: CD45RA-negative fraction. The chain recombines TRBV5-1 with TRBJ2-7, with 7 bases fitting TRBD1. The CDR3 DNA is TGCGCCAGCAGCTTGGGCGACAGGGACTCCTACGAGCAGTACTTC. Amino acid sequence: CASSLGDRDSYEQYF.